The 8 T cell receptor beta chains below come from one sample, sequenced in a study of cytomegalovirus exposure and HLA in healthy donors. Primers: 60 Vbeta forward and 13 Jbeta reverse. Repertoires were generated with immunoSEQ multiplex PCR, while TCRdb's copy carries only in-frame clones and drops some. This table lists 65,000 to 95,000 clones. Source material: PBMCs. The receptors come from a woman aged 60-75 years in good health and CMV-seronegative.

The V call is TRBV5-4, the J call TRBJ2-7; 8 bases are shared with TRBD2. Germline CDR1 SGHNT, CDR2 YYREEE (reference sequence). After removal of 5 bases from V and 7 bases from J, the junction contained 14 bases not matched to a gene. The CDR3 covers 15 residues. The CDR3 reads CASRSSGSGVGEQYF. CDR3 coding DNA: TGTGCCAGCAGGTCGAGCGGGAGCGGGGTGGGGGAGCAGTACTTC.

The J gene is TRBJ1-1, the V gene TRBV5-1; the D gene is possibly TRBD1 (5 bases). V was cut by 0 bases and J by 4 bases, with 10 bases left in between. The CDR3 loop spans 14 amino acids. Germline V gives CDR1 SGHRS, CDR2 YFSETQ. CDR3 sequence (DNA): TGCGCCAGCAGCTTGGCCCGGGGGACCACTGAAGCTTTCTTT. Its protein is CASSLARGTTEAFF.

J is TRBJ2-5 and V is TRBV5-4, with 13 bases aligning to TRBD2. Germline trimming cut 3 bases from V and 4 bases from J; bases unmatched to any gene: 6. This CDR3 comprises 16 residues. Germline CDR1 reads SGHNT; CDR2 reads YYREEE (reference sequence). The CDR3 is CASSSTSGRRGETQYF. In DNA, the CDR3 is TGTGCCAGCAGCTCGACTAGCGGGAGGAGAGGAGAGACCCAGTACTTC.

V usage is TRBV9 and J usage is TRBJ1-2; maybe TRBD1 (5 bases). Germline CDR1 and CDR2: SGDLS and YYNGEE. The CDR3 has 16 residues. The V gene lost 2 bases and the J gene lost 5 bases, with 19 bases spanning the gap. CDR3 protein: CASSVTGTPKGYGYTF. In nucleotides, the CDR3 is TGTGCCAGCAGCGTCACCGGGACTCCCAAGGGGTATGGCTACACCTTC. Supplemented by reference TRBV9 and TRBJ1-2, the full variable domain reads DSGVTQTPKHLITATGQRVTLRCSPRSGDLSVYWYQQSLDQGLQFLIQYYNGEERAKGNILERFSAQQFPDLHSELNLSSLELGDSALYFCASSVTGTPKGYGYTFGSGTRLTVV.

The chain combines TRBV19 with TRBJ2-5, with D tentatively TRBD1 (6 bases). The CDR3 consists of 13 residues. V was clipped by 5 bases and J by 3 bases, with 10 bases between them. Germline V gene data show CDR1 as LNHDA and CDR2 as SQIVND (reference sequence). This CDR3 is CASSRDKEETQYF. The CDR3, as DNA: TGTGCCAGTAGTCGGGACAAGGAAGAGACCCAGTACTTC.

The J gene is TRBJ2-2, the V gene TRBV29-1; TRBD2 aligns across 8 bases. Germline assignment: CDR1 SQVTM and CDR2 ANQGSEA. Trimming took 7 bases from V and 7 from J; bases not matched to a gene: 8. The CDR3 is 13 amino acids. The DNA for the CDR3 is TGCAGCGCGTCGGGGGGGGCGGTCGGGGAGCTGTTTTTT. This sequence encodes CSASGGAVGELFF.

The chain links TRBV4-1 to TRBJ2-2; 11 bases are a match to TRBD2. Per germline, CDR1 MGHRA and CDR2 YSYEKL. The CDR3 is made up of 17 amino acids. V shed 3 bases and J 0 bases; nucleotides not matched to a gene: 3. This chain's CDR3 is CASSQGTSGPNTGELFF. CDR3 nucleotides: TGCGCCAGCAGCCAGGGGACTAGCGGACCGAACACCGGGGAGCTGTTTTTT.

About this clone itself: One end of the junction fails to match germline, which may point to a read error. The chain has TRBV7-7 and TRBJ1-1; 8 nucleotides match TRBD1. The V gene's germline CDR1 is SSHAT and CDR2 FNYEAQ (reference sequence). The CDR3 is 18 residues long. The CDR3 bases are TGTGCTAGCAGCTCCAACAAACTACCAGGGGGCGCTTACACTGAAGCTTTCTTT. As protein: CASSSNKLPGGAYTEAFF.